This T cell receptor (beta chain) was recorded in a study of PD-L1 blockade in urothelial cancer. Whole-study context: Atezolizumab at 1,200 mg intravenously every 3 weeks was started by patients at some point between 2014 and 2016. Investigators checked blood 3 weeks (second dose) and 6 weeks after treatment start. There were a median of about 140,000 T cells in blood samples. About nine tenths of the roughly 29 patients comprised males who had bladder-origin urothelial cancer.

The table came from immunoSEQ multiplex PCR; TCRdb's copy has only in-frame clones and leaves some out. The table includes 50,000 or so clones, about 80% detected once. Time point reported: pretreatment peripheral blood. This clone was seen more than once but under ten times. Germline V gene lookup returns CDR1 MNHEY and CDR2 SVGAGI. The CDR3 consists of 13 residues. Trimming cost V 6 bases and J 1 base; bases outside gene matches: 2. This clonotype was sampled from a man between 45 and 60 years old with urothelial cancer. Material: PBMCs, obtained around atezolizumab (anti-PD-L1) treatment. The V and J genes are TRBV6-5 and TRBJ1-1, with TRBD1 matching 7 bases. The DNA of the CDR3 is TGTGCCAGCAGGCGGGACAGGAACACTGAAGCTTTCTTT. The encoded protein is CASRRDRNTEAFF.